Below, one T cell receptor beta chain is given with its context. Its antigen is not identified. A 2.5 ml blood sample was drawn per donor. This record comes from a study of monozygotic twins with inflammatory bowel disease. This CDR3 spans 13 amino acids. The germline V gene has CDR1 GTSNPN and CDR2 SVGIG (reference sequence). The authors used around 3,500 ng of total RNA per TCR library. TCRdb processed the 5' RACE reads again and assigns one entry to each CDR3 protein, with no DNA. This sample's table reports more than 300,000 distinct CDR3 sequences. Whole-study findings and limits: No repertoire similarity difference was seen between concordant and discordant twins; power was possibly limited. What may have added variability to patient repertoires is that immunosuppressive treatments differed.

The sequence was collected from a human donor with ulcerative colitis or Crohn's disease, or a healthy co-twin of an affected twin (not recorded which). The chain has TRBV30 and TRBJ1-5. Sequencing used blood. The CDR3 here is CAWKVAGGQPQHF. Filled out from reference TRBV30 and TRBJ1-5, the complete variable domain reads SQTIHQWPATLVQPVGSPLSLECTVEGTSNPNLYWYRQAAGRGLQLLFYSVGIGQISSEVPQNLSASRPQDRQFILSSKKLLLSDSGFYLCAWKVAGGQPQHFGDGTRLSIL.